The 30 T cell receptor beta chains reported below all come from one sample, sequenced in a study of shared clonotypes between healthy human individuals. Assay: immunoSEQ multiplex PCR; the TCRdb copy retains only in-frame clones and omits some. The sample carries roughly 2.6 million clones, 85% to 95% recorded once. The source material was naive CD4+ T cells sorted from blood. Described subset: CD45RA+ positively selected. Source of these receptors: a man between 18 and 29 years old in good health.

The rearrangement links TRBV2 to TRBJ1-6; D possibly corresponds to TRBD1 (5 bases). The CDR3 is 15 residues long. Germline V CDR1 and CDR2: SNHLY, FYNNEI. Between the trimmed V and J ends, which lost 7 bases and 7 bases, there was a span of 17 bases. CDR3 sequence (DNA): TGTGCCAGCAAGGGTTCGGGACGGGGGAATTCACCCCTCCACTTT. Translating it yields CASKGSGRGNSPLHF. Filled out from reference TRBV2 and TRBJ1-6, the complete variable domain reads EPEVTQTPSHQVTQMGQEVILRCVPISNHLYFYWYRQILGQKVEFLVSFYNNEISEKSEIFDDQFSVERPDGSNFTLKIRSTKLEDSAMYFCASKGSGRGNSPLHFGNGTRLTVT.

The chain links TRBV2 to TRBJ2-1, with 8 bases identical to TRBD1. V gave up 6 bases and J gave up 0 bases; unmatched junction bases: 4. CDR3 length equals 15 residues. The germline CDR1 and CDR2 sequences are SNHLY and FYNNEI. CDR3 nucleotides: TGTGCCAGCAGCTACGACAGGGGCTCCTACAATGAGCAGTTCTTC. Encoded protein: CASSYDRGSYNEQFF.

The V gene is TRBV14, the J gene TRBJ2-7; D uncertain. Looked up from germline, CDR1 is SGHDN and CDR2 is FVKESK. Trimming took off 4 bases at V and 6 bases at J, with 13 bases between the two ends. There are 13 residues in the CDR3. The CDR3 loop reads CASSPRPLGEQYF. The CDR3 DNA reads as TGTGCCAGCAGCCCTCGGCCTCTGGGCGAGCAGTACTTC.

The genes are TRBV18 and TRBJ1-1; the match to TRBD1 covers 7 bases. This CDR3 is built from 13 residues. Unmatched junction bases numbered 5, after V lost 6 bases and J lost 4 bases. The germline V gene has CDR1 KGHSH and CDR2 LQKENI. CDR3 protein: CASSRGRGTEAFF. CDR3 DNA: TGTGCCAGCTCGAGGGGGCGCGGCACTGAAGCTTTCTTT.

This clone has just one count. The gene calls are TRBV11-2 and TRBJ2-7; 7 nucleotides match TRBD2. Per the germline V gene, CDR1 is SGHAT and CDR2 is FQNNGV. The CDR3 spans 14 residues. J gave up 3 bases and V 0 bases, and 2 bases lay outside the gene matches. The CDR3 coding sequence is TGTGCCAGCAGCTTAGATTGGGGGGGCTACGAGCAGTACTTC. This gives the protein CASSLDWGGYEQYF.

In DNA, the CDR3 is TGTGCCAGCAGGGGGGACAGCTACAATCAGCCCCAGCATTTT. Protein product: CASRGDSYNQPQHF. This sequence joins TRBV6-1 and TRBJ1-5; TRBD1 matches at 7 bases. After removal of 6 bases from V and 3 bases from J, the junction contained 5 bases not matched to a gene. Germline lookup yields CDR1 MNHNS and CDR2 SASEGT. This CDR3 spans 14 amino acids.

On this clone itself: The same CDR3 also results from other DNA sequences found in this sample. V is TRBV5-1 and J is TRBJ2-2, with TRBD2 as a possible D gene (6 bases). In germline, CDR1 is SGHRS, CDR2 YFSETQ. The CDR3 loop spans 13 amino acids. The ends were cut back, 2 bases at V and 8 bases at J, with 10 bases in the middle. For the CDR3, the DNA is TGCGCCAGCAGCTTAGGAGGGACTGGGGAGCTGTTTTTT. Translated, it gives CASSLGGTGELFF.

Comments on this clone: The identical CDR3 is also encoded by other nucleotide sequences in the sample. The chain recombines TRBV6-5 with TRBJ2-2; D not certain. With 5 bases removed from V and 0 bases from J, the gap between germline ends came to 4 bases. CDR3 length: 13 amino acids. Germline V gives CDR1 MNHEY, CDR2 SVGAGI. The CDR3 loop is CASSHPNTGELFF. CDR3 bases: TGTGCCAGCAGTCACCCGAACACCGGGGAGCTGTTTTTT.

V usage is TRBV9 and J usage is TRBJ1-2, with D perhaps TRBD1 (5 bases). The V gene's germline CDR1 is SGDLS and CDR2 YYNGEE. Deletions cut 5 bases from V and 2 bases from J, with 7 bases between. CDR3 length: 12 amino acids. The CDR3 loop reads CASRGANYGYTF. CDR3 sequence (DNA): TGTGCCAGCAGAGGGGCGAACTATGGCTACACCTTC.

The J gene is TRBJ2-3, the V gene TRBV5-4, with 12 nucleotides matching TRBD2. CDR3 length: 15 residues. The germline V gene encodes CDR1 SGHNT and CDR2 YYREEE (reference sequence). V was clipped by 4 bases and J by 3 bases; unmatched bases: 3. This CDR3 is CASSPTSGGTDTQYF. The DNA of the CDR3 is TGTGCCAGCAGCCCAACTAGCGGGGGGACAGATACGCAGTATTTT.

V usage is TRBV5-4 and J usage is TRBJ2-7; D uncertain. CDR1 SGHNT and CDR2 YYREEE come from the germline V gene (reference sequence). This CDR3 has 15 residues. Trimming pared 2 bases from V and 0 bases from J, leaving 12 bases between. The DNA for the CDR3 is TGTGCCAGCAGCTTTAGCTATGCGAACTCCTACGAGCAGTACTTC. It yields the protein CASSFSYANSYEQYF.

V is TRBV18 and J is TRBJ2-6; 9 positions agree with TRBD1. The CDR3 is 17 residues long. The germline gives CDR1 KGHSH, CDR2 LQKENI. The V gene end was trimmed by 4 bases and the J gene end by 2 bases; junction bases not matched to a gene: 6. The CDR3 spells CASSLPGQGAGANVLTF. The CDR3 bases are TGTGCCAGCTCACTACCGGGACAGGGAGCTGGGGCCAACGTCCTGACTTTC.

The chain combines TRBV27 with TRBJ2-1, with D perhaps matching TRBD2 (6 bases). Germline loops: CDR1 MNHEY, CDR2 SMNVEV (reference sequence). CDR3 length: 15 residues. V was pared by 7 bases and J by 7 bases, with 20 bases between. This CDR3 reads CASKPDGRGLNEQFF. The CDR3 DNA reads as TGTGCCAGCAAGCCGGACGGGCGGGGTCTTAATGAGCAGTTCTTC.

The genes are TRBV25-1 and TRBJ2-1, with TRBD1 identical over 10 bases. The germline V gene encodes CDR1 MGHDK and CDR2 SYGVNS. The CDR3 spans 15 residues. V dropped 8 bases and J dropped 2; count of bases not matched to a gene: 6. CDR3 coding DNA: TGTGCCAGCCGCGGGGGGACAGGGGCCTACAATGAGCAGTTCTTC. It specifies CASRGGTGAYNEQFF. Variable domain in full (rest from reference TRBV25-1 and TRBJ2-1): EADIYQTPRYLVIGTGKKITLECSQTMGHDKMYWYQQDPGMELHLIHYSYGVNSTEKGDLSSESTVSRIRTEHFPLTLESARPSHTSQYLCASRGGTGAYNEQFFGPGTRLTVL.

Comments on this clone: The same CDR3 also results from other DNA sequences found in this sample. The CDR3: CASSPADYGYTF. In DNA form, the CDR3 reads TGTGCCAGCAGTCCAGCGGACTATGGCTACACCTTC. J is TRBJ1-2 and V is TRBV28, with D unresolved. Germline CDR1 reads MDHEN; CDR2 reads SYDVKM. This CDR3 is built from 12 residues. V lost 5 bases, J lost 3 bases, and 7 bases lay in between.

The chain combines TRBV27 with TRBJ2-3; D unresolved. This CDR3 is 14 amino acids long. The V end was cut by 6 bases, the J end by 1 base, with 11 bases between. Germline V gene data show CDR1 as MNHEY and CDR2 as SMNVEV (reference sequence). CDR3 sequence: CASRIRQRTDTQYF. The CDR3 region has the DNA TGTGCCAGCAGAATCAGGCAGCGCACAGATACGCAGTATTTT.

This clone occurred once. The V call is TRBV28, the J call TRBJ1-5, with a possible D match to TRBD1 (5 bases). CDR3 length: 13 amino acids. V lost 7 bases to trimming and J lost 7 bases, with 14 bases between them. The germline V gene has CDR1 MDHEN and CDR2 SYDVKM. CDR3 bases: TGTGCCAGCACCCTGCGGGGGAGCCAGCCCCAGCATTTT. This sequence encodes CASTLRGSQPQHF.

The chain recombines TRBV11-2 with TRBJ2-4, with TRBD1 matching over 7 bases. The V and J ends lost 3 bases and 0 bases, in that order; junction bases with no gene match: 5. The CDR3 loop spans 16 amino acids. The germline CDR1 and CDR2 sequences are SGHAT and FQNNGV. In DNA, the CDR3 is TGTGCCAGCAGCTTTACGACAGGGCTAGCCAAAAACATTCAGTACTTC. It encodes CASSFTTGLAKNIQYF.

CDR3: CASSENWVLRDYGYTF. The CDR3 coding sequence is TGTGCCAGCAGTGAAAACTGGGTCCTCCGCGACTATGGCTACACCTTC. V and J are TRBV6-1 and TRBJ1-2, with D unresolved. Trimming took off 2 bases at V and 3 bases at J, with 16 bases between the two ends. The germline gives CDR1 MNHNS, CDR2 SASEGT. The CDR3 loop spans 16 amino acids.

The chain recombines TRBV7-8 with TRBJ2-3, with D possibly being TRBD1 or TRBD2 (5 bases each). V was trimmed by 5 bases and J by 1 base, leaving 16 bases between them. The CDR3 contains 16 residues. Germline V gene data show CDR1 as SGHVS and CDR2 as FQNEAQ. DNA of the CDR3: TGTGCCAGCAGCCGGGACCGCCAGTTTCGCACAGATACGCAGTATTTT. The encoded protein is CASSRDRQFRTDTQYF.

J is TRBJ2-7 and V is TRBV29-1, with 9 nucleotides matching TRBD1. This CDR3 is 12 amino acids long. V trimming: 6 bases; J trimming: 3 bases; junction bases outside the gene matches: 3. CDR1 is SQVTM, CDR2 ANQGSEA, per germline. DNA for the CDR3: TGCAGCGTAGGGACAGGGATCTACGAGCAGTACTTC. It specifies CSVGTGIYEQYF.

This sequence joins TRBV19 and TRBJ2-7; 11 positions match TRBD2. After removal of 3 bases from V and 6 bases from J, the junction contained 10 bases not matched to a gene. Germline values: CDR1 LNHDA, CDR2 SQIVND (reference sequence). This CDR3 has 16 amino acids. CDR3: CASSIVAGGILTEQYF. The CDR3 region has the DNA TGTGCCAGTAGTATCGTAGCGGGGGGGATCCTCACCGAGCAGTACTTC.

The genes are TRBV30 and TRBJ2-3, with 7 positions matching TRBD1. The CDR3 consists of 14 residues. CDR1 is GTSNPN and CDR2 is SVGIG in the germline V gene (reference sequence). J lost 2 bases, V lost 4 bases, and 6 bases had no gene match. The DNA of the CDR3 is TGTGCCTGGACCGGGACAGTACCCACAGATACGCAGTATTTT. Its translation: CAWTGTVPTDTQYF. Complete variable domain (other parts from reference TRBV30 and TRBJ2-3): SQTIHQWPATLVQPVGSPLSLECTVEGTSNPNLYWYRQAAGRGLQLLFYSVGIGQISSEVPQNLSASRPQDRQFILSSKKLLLSDSGFYLCAWTGTVPTDTQYFGPGTRLTVL.

The chain recombines TRBV11-2 with TRBJ2-1; the match to TRBD2 covers 8 bases. The J segment lost 1 base and the V segment lost 0 bases, leaving 5 bases of the junction unmatched. The V gene's germline CDR1 is SGHAT and CDR2 FQNNGV. The CDR3 loop spans 17 amino acids. For the CDR3, the DNA is TGTGCCAGCAGCTTAGATCTCGGGGGGGCGTCCTACAATGAGCAGTTCTTC. It translates to CASSLDLGGASYNEQFF.

This chain uses TRBV5-1 with TRBJ2-1; TRBD2 matches at 14 bases. With V trimmed by 4 bases and J by 6 bases, 3 bases remained unmatched. The CDR3 is 15 residues long. Germline assignment: CDR1 SGHRS and CDR2 YFSETQ. CDR3 loop: CASSGGLAGVNEQFF. In DNA form, the CDR3 reads TGCGCCAGCAGCGGGGGACTAGCGGGAGTCAATGAGCAGTTCTTC.

This rearrangement joins TRBV7-9 to TRBJ2-6; D gene unclear. Germline-derived CDR1 and CDR2 are SEHNR and FQNEAQ (reference sequence). The CDR3 runs to 17 residues. Deletions cut 4 bases from V and 0 bases from J, with 13 bases between. CDR3 sequence: CASSYAGPISGANVLTF. Written as DNA, the CDR3 is TGTGCCAGCAGCTACGCAGGACCGATCTCTGGGGCCAACGTCCTGACTTTC.

V and J are TRBV4-2 and TRBJ2-3; the D gene could be TRBD1 or TRBD2 (7 bases each). CDR1 and CDR2 (germline): LGHNA, YNFKEQ. The CDR3 spans 18 residues. V was pared by 3 bases and J by 0 bases, with 19 bases between. The CDR3 reads CASSQPGEGQLSTDTQYF. The CDR3 coding sequence is TGTGCCAGCAGCCAGCCGGGGGAGGGACAGCTAAGCACAGATACGCAGTATTTT.

J is TRBJ2-3 and V is TRBV30, with D perhaps given as TRBD1 or TRBD2 (5 bases each). V was shortened by 0 bases and J by 2 bases, with 9 bases between the two germline ends. This CDR3 is built from 14 residues. Germline CDR1 is GTSNPN and CDR2 is SVGIG (reference sequence). The CDR3 nucleotides are TGTGCCTGGAGTGTGGCAGGGACCACAGATACGCAGTATTTT. Amino acids: CAWSVAGTTDTQYF.

The chain uses TRBV7-3 and TRBJ2-1; no reliable D call. V was pared by 0 bases and J by 9 bases, with 12 bases between. The CDR3 is 14 amino acids. Germline assignment: CDR1 SGHTA and CDR2 FQGTGA. The CDR3 DNA follows: TGTGCCAGCAGCTTAACGCCGGATACGGGTGAGCAGTTCTTC. Amino acids: CASSLTPDTGEQFF.

CDR3 bases: TGCGCCAGCAGCTTGGTCGGCAGGGGGGAGGAAGAGACCCAGTACTTC. Encoded protein: CASSLVGRGEEETQYF. The chain combines TRBV5-1 with TRBJ2-5, with D tentatively TRBD1 (7 bases). The germline V gene has CDR1 SGHRS and CDR2 YFSETQ. V was trimmed by 0 bases and J by 3 bases, leaving 15 bases between them. This CDR3 has 16 residues.